These 4 T cell receptor beta chains were sequenced from one sample in a study of CD8+CD57+ T cells in acquired aplastic anemia. The template for TCR beta VDJ and CDR3 sequence profiling was genomic DNA. Using its own MiXCR run on the reads, TCRdb lists one record per CDR3 protein. The data contain under 350,000 distinct CDR3 sequences, around three fifths of them seen just once; the ten biggest clones take up 1.3%. All patients picked for sequencing had shown, by flow cytometry, an expansion of CD8+CD57+ cells. Sequenced sample: sorted CD4+, CD8+, or CD8+CD57+ T cells (not recorded which) from PBMCs. These receptors were obtained from a human donor with aplastic anemia.

This clonotype was observed a handful of times. This rearrangement joins TRBV10-3 to TRBJ1-6; D is perhaps TRBD1 (5 bases). This CDR3 is 15 amino acids long. V lost 3 bases, J lost 6 bases, and 12 bases lay in between. Germline CDR1 is ENHRY and CDR2 is SYGVKD. DNA of the CDR3: TGTGCCATCAGTGACCGGGACGGTCCTAATTCACCCCTCCACTTT. Amino acid sequence: CAISDRDGPNSPLHF.

This clonotype has just one count. The chain combines TRBV5-1 with TRBJ2-1; D gene ambiguous. V lost 1 base to trimming and J lost 6 bases, with 14 bases between them. The germline CDR1 and CDR2 sequences are SGHRS and YFSETQ. The CDR3 spans 15 residues. DNA of the CDR3: TGCGCCAGCAGCTTGACCTTGGACGTTTTCAATGAGCAGTTCTTC. Its translation: CASSLTLDVFNEQFF.

The chain uses TRBV24-1 and TRBJ2-5, with TRBD1 as a possible D gene (6 bases). This CDR3 contains 12 residues. Trimming cost V 9 bases and J 4 bases, with 11 bases left between them. The germline V gene encodes CDR1 KGHDR and CDR2 SFDVKD. CDR3 loop: CATAGTRETQYF. The CDR3 DNA reads as TGTGCCACCGCCGGGACAAGAGAGACCCAGTACTTC.

This clonotype was observed many times. The chain links TRBV12-5 to TRBJ2-7; 8 bases are a match to TRBD1. The CDR3 consists of 16 residues. The trim removed 5 bases at V and 0 bases at J, leaving 9 bases unmatched. Germline V gene lookup returns CDR1 LGHNT and CDR2 FRNRAP. The CDR3, as DNA: TGTGCTAGTGGTCAGCCCCGGGACAGGATCTCCTACGAGCAGTACTTC. Its protein product is CASGQPRDRISYEQYF.